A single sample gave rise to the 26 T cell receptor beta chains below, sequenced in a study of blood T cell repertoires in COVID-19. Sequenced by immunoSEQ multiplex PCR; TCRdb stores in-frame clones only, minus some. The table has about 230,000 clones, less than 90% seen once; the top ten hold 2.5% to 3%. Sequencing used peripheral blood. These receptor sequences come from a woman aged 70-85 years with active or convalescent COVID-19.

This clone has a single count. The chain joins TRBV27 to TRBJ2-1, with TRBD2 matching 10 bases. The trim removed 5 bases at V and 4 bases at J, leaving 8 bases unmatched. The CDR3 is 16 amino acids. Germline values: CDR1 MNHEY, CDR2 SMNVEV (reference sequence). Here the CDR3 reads CASSLELAGSYNEQFF. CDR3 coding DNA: TGTGCCAGCAGTCTAGAACTAGCGGGGTCGTACAATGAGCAGTTCTTC.

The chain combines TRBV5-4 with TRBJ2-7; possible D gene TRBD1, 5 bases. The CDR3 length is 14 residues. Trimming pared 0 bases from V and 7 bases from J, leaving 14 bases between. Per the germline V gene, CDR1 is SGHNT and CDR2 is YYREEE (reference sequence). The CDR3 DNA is TGTGCCAGCAGCTTGGGGCCCCAGGGCCGGGAGCAGTACTTC. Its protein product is CASSLGPQGREQYF.

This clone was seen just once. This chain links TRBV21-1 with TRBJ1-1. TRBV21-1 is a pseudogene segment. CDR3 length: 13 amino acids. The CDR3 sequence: CASTSKENTEAFF. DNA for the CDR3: TGTGCCAGCACTTCTAAAGAGAACACTGAAGCTTTCTTT.

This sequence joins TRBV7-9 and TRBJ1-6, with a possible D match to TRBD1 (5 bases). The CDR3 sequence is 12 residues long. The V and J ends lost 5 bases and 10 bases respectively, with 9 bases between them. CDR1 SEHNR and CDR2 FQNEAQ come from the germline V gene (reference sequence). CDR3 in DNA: TGTGCCAGCAGCGACAGCATCTCACCCCTCCACTTT. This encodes CASSDSISPLHF. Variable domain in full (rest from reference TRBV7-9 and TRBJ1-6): DTGVSQNPRHKITKRGQNVTFRCDPISEHNRLYWYRQTLGQGPEFLTYFQNEAQLEKSRLLSDRFSAERPKGSFSTLEIQRTEQGDSAMYLCASSDSISPLHFGNGTRLTVT.

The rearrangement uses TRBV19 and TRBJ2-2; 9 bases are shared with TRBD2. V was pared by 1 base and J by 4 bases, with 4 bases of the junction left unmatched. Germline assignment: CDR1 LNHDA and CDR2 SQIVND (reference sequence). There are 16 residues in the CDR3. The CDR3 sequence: CASSIAAGGSTGELFF. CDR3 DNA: TGTGCCAGTAGTATAGCAGCGGGAGGTTCCACCGGGGAGCTGTTTTTT. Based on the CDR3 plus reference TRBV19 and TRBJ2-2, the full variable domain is DGGITQSPKYLFRKEGQNVTLSCEQNLNHDAMYWYRQDPGQGLRLIYYSQIVNDFQKGDIAEGYSVSREKKESFPLTVTSAQKNPTAFYLCASSIAAGGSTGELFFGEGSRLTVL.

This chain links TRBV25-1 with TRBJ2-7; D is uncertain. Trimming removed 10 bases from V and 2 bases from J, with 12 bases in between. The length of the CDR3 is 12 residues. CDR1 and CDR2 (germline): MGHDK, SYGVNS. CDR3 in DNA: TGTGCCACCCAGACTCCAACCTACGAGCAGTACTTC. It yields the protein CATQTPTYEQYF.

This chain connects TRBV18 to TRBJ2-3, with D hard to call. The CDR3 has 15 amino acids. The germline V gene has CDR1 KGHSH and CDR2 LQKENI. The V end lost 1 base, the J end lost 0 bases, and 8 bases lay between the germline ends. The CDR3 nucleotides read TGTGCCAGCTCACCACAAGAGCTTAGCACAGATACGCAGTATTTT. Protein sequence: CASSPQELSTDTQYF. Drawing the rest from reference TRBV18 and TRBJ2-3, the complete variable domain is NAGVMQNPRHLVRRRGQEARLRCSPMKGHSHVYWYRQLPEEGLKFMVYLQKENIIDESGMPKERFSAEFPKEGPSILRIQQVVRGDSAAYFCASSPQELSTDTQYFGPGTRLTVL.

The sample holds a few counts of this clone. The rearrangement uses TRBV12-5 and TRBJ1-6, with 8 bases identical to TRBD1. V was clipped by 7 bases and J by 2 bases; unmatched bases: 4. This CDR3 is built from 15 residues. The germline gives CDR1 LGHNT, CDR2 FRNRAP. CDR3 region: CASAPDRAYNSPLHF. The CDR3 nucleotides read TGTGCTAGTGCCCCGGACAGGGCCTATAATTCACCCCTCCACTTT.

The CDR3 coding sequence is TGTGCCAGCAGACAGAGCTCCTCTTCCTACAATGAGCAGTTCTTC. Residues: CASRQSSSSYNEQFF. J is TRBJ2-1 and V is TRBV7-2; D is unclear. V lost 6 bases, J lost 1 base, and 13 bases lay in between. CDR3 length: 15 amino acids. Germline-derived CDR1 and CDR2 are SGHTA and FQGNSA.

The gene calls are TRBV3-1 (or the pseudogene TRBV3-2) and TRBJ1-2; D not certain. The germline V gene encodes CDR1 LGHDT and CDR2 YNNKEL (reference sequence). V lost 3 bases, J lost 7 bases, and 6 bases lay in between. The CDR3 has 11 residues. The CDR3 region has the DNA TGTGCCAGCAGCCACGGGGTTGGCTACACCTTC. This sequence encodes CASSHGVGYTF.

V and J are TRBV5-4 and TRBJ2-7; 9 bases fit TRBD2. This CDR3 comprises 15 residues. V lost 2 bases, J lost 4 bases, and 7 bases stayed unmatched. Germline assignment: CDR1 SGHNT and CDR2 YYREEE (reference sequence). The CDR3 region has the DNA TGTGCCAGCAGCTTCCCTGCGGGAGGGGTTTACGAGCAGTACTTC. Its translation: CASSFPAGGVYEQYF.

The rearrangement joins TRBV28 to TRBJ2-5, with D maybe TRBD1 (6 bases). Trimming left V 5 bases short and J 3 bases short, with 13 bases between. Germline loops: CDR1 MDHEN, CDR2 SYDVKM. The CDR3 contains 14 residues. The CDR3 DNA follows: TGTGCCAGCAGTCCAAACAGGGTGGAAGAGACCCAGTACTTC. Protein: CASSPNRVEETQYF.

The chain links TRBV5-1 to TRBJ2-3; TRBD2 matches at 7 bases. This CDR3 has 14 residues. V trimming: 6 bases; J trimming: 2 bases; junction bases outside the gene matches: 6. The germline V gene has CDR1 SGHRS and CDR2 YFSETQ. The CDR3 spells CASTFSGYTDTQYF. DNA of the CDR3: TGCGCCAGCACCTTTAGCGGGTACACAGATACGCAGTATTTT.

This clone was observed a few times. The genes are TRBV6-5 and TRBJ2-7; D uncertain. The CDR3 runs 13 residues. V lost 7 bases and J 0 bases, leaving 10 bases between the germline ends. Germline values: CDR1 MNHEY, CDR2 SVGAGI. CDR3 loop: CASTAAGSYEQYF. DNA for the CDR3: TGTGCCAGCACCGCCGCCGGCTCCTACGAGCAGTACTTC.

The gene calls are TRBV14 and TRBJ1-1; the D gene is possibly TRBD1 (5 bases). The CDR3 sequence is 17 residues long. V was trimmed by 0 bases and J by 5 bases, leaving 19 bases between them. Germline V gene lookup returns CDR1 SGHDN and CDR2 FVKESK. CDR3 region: CASSQDWGGTLPTEAFF. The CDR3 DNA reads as TGTGCCAGCAGCCAAGATTGGGGGGGGACCCTTCCGACTGAAGCTTTCTTT.

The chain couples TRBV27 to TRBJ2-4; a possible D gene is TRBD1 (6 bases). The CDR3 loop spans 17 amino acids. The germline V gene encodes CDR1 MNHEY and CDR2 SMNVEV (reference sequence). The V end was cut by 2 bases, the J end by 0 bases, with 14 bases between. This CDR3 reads CASSLGGRTEAKNIQYF. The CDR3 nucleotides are TGTGCCAGCAGTTTAGGGGGCCGAACGGAAGCCAAAAACATTCAGTACTTC.

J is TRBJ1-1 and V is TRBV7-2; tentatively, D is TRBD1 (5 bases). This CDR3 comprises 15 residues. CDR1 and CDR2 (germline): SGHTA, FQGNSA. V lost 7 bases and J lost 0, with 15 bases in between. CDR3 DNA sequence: TGTGCCAGCACCAACCCGGGGGGGTTGAACACTGAAGCTTTCTTT. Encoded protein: CASTNPGGLNTEAFF.

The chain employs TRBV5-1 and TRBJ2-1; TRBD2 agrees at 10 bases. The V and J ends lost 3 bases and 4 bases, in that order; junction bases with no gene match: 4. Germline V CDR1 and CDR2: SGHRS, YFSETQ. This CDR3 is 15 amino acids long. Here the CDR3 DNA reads TGCGCCAGCAGCTCGTCAGCGGGAGGGTACAATGAGCAGTTCTTC. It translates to CASSSSAGGYNEQFF.

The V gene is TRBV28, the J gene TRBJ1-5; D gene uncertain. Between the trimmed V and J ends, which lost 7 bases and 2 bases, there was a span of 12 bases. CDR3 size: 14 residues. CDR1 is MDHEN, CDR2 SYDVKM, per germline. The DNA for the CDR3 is TGTGCCAGCAACCTACCCACAGGCAATCAGCCCCAGCATTTT. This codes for CASNLPTGNQPQHF.

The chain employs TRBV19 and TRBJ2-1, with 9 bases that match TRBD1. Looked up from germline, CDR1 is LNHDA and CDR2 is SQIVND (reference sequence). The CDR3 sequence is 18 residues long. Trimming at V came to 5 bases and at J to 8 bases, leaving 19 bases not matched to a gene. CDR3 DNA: TGTGCCAGTAGTCTCTCAGCTGTTAGGCGGGACAGGGTACATGAGCAGTTCTTC. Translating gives CASSLSAVRRDRVHEQFF.

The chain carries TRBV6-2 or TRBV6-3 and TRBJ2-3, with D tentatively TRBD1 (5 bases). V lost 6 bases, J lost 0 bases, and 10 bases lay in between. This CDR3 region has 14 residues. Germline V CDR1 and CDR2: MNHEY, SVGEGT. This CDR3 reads CASSQTVSTDTQYF. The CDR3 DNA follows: TGTGCCAGCAGCCAGACAGTCAGCACAGATACGCAGTATTTT.

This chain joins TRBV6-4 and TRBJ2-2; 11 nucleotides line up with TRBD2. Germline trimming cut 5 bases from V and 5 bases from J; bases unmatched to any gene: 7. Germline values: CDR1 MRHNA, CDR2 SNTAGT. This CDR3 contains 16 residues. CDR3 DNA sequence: TGTGCCAGCAGTCCGGGGACTAGCGGAAATACCGGGGAGCTGTTTTTT. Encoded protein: CASSPGTSGNTGELFF.

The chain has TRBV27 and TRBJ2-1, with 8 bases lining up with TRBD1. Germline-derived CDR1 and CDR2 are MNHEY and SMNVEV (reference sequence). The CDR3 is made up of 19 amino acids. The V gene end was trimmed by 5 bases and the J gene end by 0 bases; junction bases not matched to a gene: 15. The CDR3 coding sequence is TGTGCCAGCAGTACCCTGGCACCACGACAGGGGAGCTCCTACAATGAGCAGTTCTTC. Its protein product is CASSTLAPRQGSSYNEQFF.

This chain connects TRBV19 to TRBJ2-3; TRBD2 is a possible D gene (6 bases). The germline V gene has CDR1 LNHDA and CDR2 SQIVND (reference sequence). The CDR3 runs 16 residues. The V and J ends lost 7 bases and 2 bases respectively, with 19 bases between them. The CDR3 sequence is CASKNSVADYTDTQYF. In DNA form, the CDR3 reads TGTGCCAGTAAAAACTCGGTAGCGGACTACACAGATACGCAGTATTTT.

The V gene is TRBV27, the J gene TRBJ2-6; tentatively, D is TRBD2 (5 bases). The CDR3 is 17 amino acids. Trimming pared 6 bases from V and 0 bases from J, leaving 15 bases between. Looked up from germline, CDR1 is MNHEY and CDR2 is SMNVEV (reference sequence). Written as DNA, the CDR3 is TGTGCCAGCAGCCGAAGCTTGAGGGACTCTGGGGCCAACGTCCTGACTTTC. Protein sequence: CASSRSLRDSGANVLTF.

CDR3 in DNA: TGTGCCAGCAGCGGCGGGGGTGCTAGCACAGATACGCAGTATTTT. Protein: CASSGGGASTDTQYF. This chain joins TRBV9 and TRBJ2-3; 7 bases align to TRBD2. Germline V gives CDR1 SGDLS, CDR2 YYNGEE. The CDR3 has 15 amino acids. Trimming at V came to 3 bases and at J to 0 bases, leaving 4 bases not matched to a gene.